This entry concerns a single TCR beta chain. Its target is not known. Germline V CDR1 and CDR2: SGHRS, YFSETQ. V lost 0 bases and J 1 base, leaving 11 bases between the germline ends. The CDR3 has 16 residues. The sample comes from a study of T cells in Graves' hyperthyroidism and ophthalmopathy. Study findings and constraints: Most clonotypes expanded in thyroid above 0.001 were likewise present in blood.

RNA transcripts yielded amplified TCR beta CDR3 regions. Primed by the HTBI set, a first-round RT-PCR was run on the TCR CDR3. MiXCR was run by TCRdb on the multiplex PCR reads, yielding one entry per CDR3 protein. The data show around 350,000 distinct CDR3 sequences, with more than 20% seen just once and roughly 80% held by the top ten. The clonotype comes from a man between 50 and 59 years old with Graves' hyperthyroidism. The chain has TRBV5-1 and TRBJ2-4; either TRBD1 or TRBD2 may fit D (5 bases each). The sample consisted of blood. CDR3: CASSLEGTSAKNIQYF. The CDR3 DNA is TGCGCCAGCAGCTTGGAGGGGACCTCCGCCAAAAACATTCAGTACTTC.